One and the same sample provided the 15 T cell receptor beta chains below, sequenced in a study of blood T cells in healthy people across ages. Through a sample-barcoded 5' primer and a J-beta primer mix, a second PCR was run for roughly 6 to 12 cycles. Via MiXCR, TCRdb re-called the 5' RACE reads, giving one row per CDR3 protein. The sample shows about 720,000 distinct CDR3 sequences, 22% of them seen only once. Sequences were obtained from blood. The source of these receptors is a man aged 70 or older in good health.

The gene calls are TRBV27 and TRBJ2-3; either TRBD1 or TRBD2 may fit D (5 bases each). CDR1 is MNHEY, CDR2 SMNVEV, per germline (reference sequence). This CDR3 contains 14 residues. V lost 8 bases, J lost 7 bases, and 19 bases lay in between. The CDR3 loop reads CASSWDPLSNTQYF. CDR3 DNA sequence: TGTGCCAGCTCATGGGACCCCCTTTCGAATACGCAGTATTTT.

This clonotype was recorded many times. This chain links TRBV10-1 with TRBJ2-5, with D hard to call. Germline V lookup: CDR1 WNHNN, CDR2 SYGVQD (reference sequence). V was shortened by 2 bases and J by 5 bases, with 6 bases between the two germline ends. This CDR3 is 12 amino acids long. CDR3 sequence (DNA): TGCGCCAGCAGTGAGAGTGGGGAGACCCAGTACTTC. As protein: CASSESGETQYF.

This clonotype was recorded a few times. V and J are TRBV20-1 and TRBJ1-4; 7 bases align to TRBD1. Germline CDR1 DFQATT, CDR2 SNEGSKA (reference sequence). V lost 3 bases to trimming and J lost 5 bases; unmatched junction nucleotides: 3. This CDR3 has 13 amino acids. The CDR3 here is CSARETGNEKLFF. In DNA form, the CDR3 reads TGCAGTGCTAGGGAGACAGGGAATGAAAAACTGTTTTTT.

This clonotype showed up just a few times. The CDR3 DNA is TGTGCCAGCAGTGATAACAGGAGTTCACCCCTCCACTTT. Its protein is CASSDNRSSPLHF. The V and J genes are TRBV6-4 and TRBJ1-6, with D tentatively TRBD1 (5 bases). V shed 3 bases and J shed 9 bases, with 9 bases lying between them. CDR3 length: 13 amino acids. Germline V gives CDR1 MRHNA, CDR2 SNTAGT.

This clonotype has ten or more counts. The chain is built from TRBV6-5 and TRBJ2-7, with a tentative D call TRBD1 (6 bases). This CDR3 is built from 14 residues. Germline values: CDR1 MNHEY, CDR2 SVGAGI. With 4 bases removed from V and 0 bases from J, the gap between germline ends came to 10 bases. The CDR3 here is CASSWTVSSYEQYF. As DNA, the CDR3 is TGTGCCAGCAGTTGGACAGTTAGCTCCTACGAGCAGTACTTC.

In its sample, this clonotype was seen a few times. The chain joins TRBV5-5 to TRBJ1-5; 8 bases are a match to TRBD1. CDR3 length: 16 residues. The germline CDR1 and CDR2 sequences are SGHKS and YYEKEE (reference sequence). Trimming took 4 bases from V and 5 from J; bases not matched to a gene: 11. CDR3 loop: CASSPGQGRGHQPQHF. For the CDR3, the DNA is TGTGCCAGCAGCCCAGGACAGGGAAGGGGGCATCAGCCCCAGCATTTT.

The chain joins TRBV6-6 to TRBJ2-5, with D uncertain. The J call is doubtful: the DNA matches TRBJ2-7 better. Germline V gene data show CDR1 as MNHNY and CDR2 as SVGAGI (reference sequence). This CDR3 region has 12 residues. The CDR3 sequence: CASSSRFYEQYF. The CDR3 DNA sequence: TGTGCCAGCAGTTCCCGCTTCTACGAGCAGTACTTC.

The V gene is TRBV20-1, the J gene TRBJ2-2; D ambiguous. CDR3 length equals 12 residues. Trimming stripped 6 bases from V and 5 bases from J, with 10 bases between. Germline V gene sequence: CDR1 DFQATT, CDR2 SNEGSKA (reference sequence). CDR3 sequence (DNA): TGCAGTGCGAAGGGAAGGACCGGGGAGCTGTTTTTT. Translating it yields CSAKGRTGELFF.

In its sample, this clonotype was seen a few times. The V call is TRBV5-1, the J call TRBJ2-5; possibly TRBD1 or TRBD2 for D (5 bases each). The germline CDR1 and CDR2 sequences are SGHRS and YFSETQ. Between the trimmed V and J ends, which lost 7 bases and 7 bases, there was a span of 20 bases. This CDR3 has 14 amino acids. Here the CDR3 DNA reads TGCGCCAGCCGACAGACGGGGATACGGGGGACCCAGTACTTC. Its translation is CASRQTGIRGTQYF.

This clonotype was recorded at least ten times. This sequence joins TRBV7-2 and TRBJ2-5; perhaps D is TRBD1 or TRBD2 (5 bases each). Near its end, the DNA agrees better with TRBJ2-7, so the J call may be wrong. The CDR3 is 14 residues long. Looked up from germline, CDR1 is SGHTA and CDR2 is FQGNSA. CDR3 loop: CASSSRTGGYEQYF. In DNA form, the CDR3 reads TGTGCCAGCAGCTCAAGGACTGGGGGCTACGAGCAGTACTTC.

The V call is TRBV4-2, the J call TRBJ2-1; 10 bases line up with TRBD2. The CDR3 consists of 16 residues. Germline loops: CDR1 LGHNA, CDR2 YNFKEQ. Trimming cost V 4 bases and J 4 bases; bases outside gene matches: 7. Here the CDR3 DNA reads TGTGCCAGCAGCCCTCTACTAGCGGGGAAATACAATGAGCAGTTCTTC. It yields the protein CASSPLLAGKYNEQFF.

This clonotype showed up just a few times. The genes are TRBV5-1 and TRBJ2-5, with D possibly matching TRBD1 (7 bases). The J call is in doubt because the DNA end fits TRBJ2-1 better. The germline V gene has CDR1 SGHRS and CDR2 YFSETQ. The CDR3 runs 15 residues. CDR3 in DNA: TGCGCCAGCAGCTTGGCCGTAGGAGGGGGCGATGAGCAGTTCTTC. Amino acid sequence: CASSLAVGGGDEQFF.

This rearrangement joins TRBV5-1 to TRBJ2-7, with 7 bases aligning to TRBD1. Per the germline V gene, CDR1 is SGHRS and CDR2 is YFSETQ. The CDR3 spans 14 residues. J was trimmed by 4 bases and V by 7 bases; bases with no gene match: 11. CDR3 residues: CASSLPGQMYEQYF. The CDR3 nucleotides read TGCGCCAGCTCCCTTCCGGGACAGATGTACGAGCAGTACTTC.

J is TRBJ2-5 and V is TRBV2, with D possibly TRBD2 on 6 matching bases. CDR3 length equals 13 residues. The germline V gene encodes CDR1 SNHLY and CDR2 FYNNEI. V was trimmed by 4 bases and J by 4 bases, leaving 10 bases between them. Written as DNA, the CDR3 is TGTGCCAGCAGTGCCGGGGGTTCAGAGACCCAGTACTTC. Translating gives CASSAGGSETQYF. Supplemented by reference TRBV2 and TRBJ2-5, the full variable domain reads EPEVTQTPSHQVTQMGQEVILRCVPISNHLYFYWYRQILGQKVEFLVSFYNNEISEKSEIFDDQFSVERPDGSNFTLKIRSTKLEDSAMYFCASSAGGSETQYFGPGTRLLVL.

This clonotype was seen a few times. This chain uses TRBV28 with TRBJ2-3; 12 nucleotides match TRBD2. With V trimmed by 0 bases and J by 2 bases, 6 bases remained unmatched. This CDR3 region has 18 residues. Looked up from germline, CDR1 is MDHEN and CDR2 is SYDVKM. The CDR3 bases are TGTGCCAGCAGTTTATGGACTAGCGGGGGCCGCTTCACAGATACGCAGTATTTT. It is translated as CASSLWTSGGRFTDTQYF.